These 20 T cell receptor beta chains were all obtained from the same sample, sequenced in a study of T cells in Graves' hyperthyroidism and ophthalmopathy. Authors of the study amplified TCR beta CDR3 regions from RNA transcripts. The TCR CDR3 was amplified in a first-round RT-PCR using the HTBI primer set. In TCRdb, the multiplex PCR reads were re-called with MiXCR into one record per CDR3 protein. The data contain about 550,000 distinct CDR3 sequences, under 25% of them singletons. Sequencing input: blood. These receptors were obtained from a man aged 18 to 35 with Graves' hyperthyroidism.

The table lists this clonotype with many counts. The chain has TRBV30 and TRBJ2-2, with TRBD2 matching over 9 bases. Germline V gene data show CDR1 as GTSNPN and CDR2 as SVGIG (reference sequence). The CDR3 extends over 14 amino acids. V shed 4 bases and J 2 bases; nucleotides not matched to a gene: 2. This chain's CDR3 is CAWTSGVNTGELFF. The CDR3 DNA sequence: TGTGCCTGGACTAGCGGGGTCAACACCGGGGAGCTGTTTTTT.

This clonotype has ten or more counts. The chain has TRBV11-2 and TRBJ1-1, with D perhaps matching TRBD1 (6 bases). From germline, CDR1 is SGHAT and CDR2 FQNNGV. Trimming stripped 11 bases from V and 1 base from J, with 14 bases between. The CDR3 is 13 residues long. CDR3 DNA sequence: TGTGCCTGTAAACCACAGGGGAACACTGAAGCTTTCTTT. Protein: CACKPQGNTEAFF.

This chain connects TRBV28 to TRBJ2-7; 10 bases fit TRBD2. This CDR3 contains 14 residues. CDR1 is MDHEN and CDR2 is SYDVKM in the germline V gene. Trimming removed 2 bases from V and 12 bases from J; junction bases left unmatched: 10. The CDR3, as DNA: TGTGCCAGCAGTTTAGCGCTAGCGGGAGCGCCTCCGTACTTC. Translated: CASSLALAGAPPYF.

This clonotype was detected many times. The rearrangement joins TRBV6-2 or TRBV6-3 to TRBJ2-4; D might be TRBD2 (5 bases). There are 14 residues in the CDR3. Trimming pared 6 bases from V and 8 bases from J, leaving 17 bases between. Germline V CDR1 and CDR2: MNHEY, SVGEGT. The CDR3 region is CASSPDGGMDIQYF. The CDR3 DNA is TGTGCCAGCAGCCCCGATGGAGGTATGGACATTCAGTACTTC.

This clonotype came up a few times. The chain carries TRBV5-1 and TRBJ2-2, with D perhaps TRBD1 (5 bases). Per germline, CDR1 SGHRS and CDR2 YFSETQ. Trimming pared 2 bases from V and 4 bases from J, leaving 9 bases between. The CDR3 sequence is 14 residues long. In DNA, the CDR3 is TGCGCCAGCAGCTTCAGGGATCCCACCGGGGAGCTGTTTTTT. Amino acids: CASSFRDPTGELFF.

This clonotype was detected many times. V gene TRBV4-1 combines with J gene TRBJ2-7, with 9 bases that match TRBD2. Germline V lookup: CDR1 MGHRA, CDR2 YSYEKL. This CDR3 is built from 18 residues. V lost 1 base, J lost 4 bases, and 14 bases stayed unmatched. The CDR3 loop is CASSQVGTSQRGVYEQYF. The CDR3 DNA sequence: TGCGCCAGCAGCCAAGTCGGTACTTCCCAGCGGGGGGTTTACGAGCAGTACTTC.

In nucleotides, the CDR3 is TGTGCCAGCAGCTTCGGACAGGGGATACGAGAGACCCAGTACTTC. As protein: CASSFGQGIRETQYF. V usage is TRBV11-2 and J usage is TRBJ2-5; 9 bases fit TRBD1. The CDR3 sequence is 15 residues long. Germline V lookup: CDR1 SGHAT, CDR2 FQNNGV. J gave up 4 bases and V 3 bases, and 6 bases lay outside the gene matches.

The CDR3 is CASGWDLNRDGYTF. For the CDR3, the DNA is TGTGCCAGCGGATGGGACCTCAACCGTGATGGCTACACCTTC. This chain links TRBV6-1 with TRBJ1-2; possibly TRBD1 for D (5 bases). V lost 8 bases and J lost 6, with 19 bases in between. Per germline, CDR1 MNHNS and CDR2 SASEGT. The CDR3 sequence is 14 residues long.

This clonotype was counted only a few times. V gene TRBV2 combines with J gene TRBJ1-3, with TRBD1 identical over 7 bases. Germline CDR1 is SNHLY and CDR2 is FYNNEI. After removal of 8 bases from V and 1 base from J, the junction contained 11 bases not matched to a gene. CDR3 size: 16 residues. The CDR3 DNA sequence: TGTGCCAGCGAACAGGGGCCTGGGGGTTCTGGAAACACCATATATTTT. Protein: CASEQGPGGSGNTIYF.

This clonotype was observed a handful of times. This CDR3 is CASSHLDRQDGYTF. In nucleotides, the CDR3 is TGTGCCAGCAGCCATCTAGACAGGCAGGATGGCTACACCTTC. The chain uses TRBV3-1 and TRBJ1-2; maybe TRBD1 (6 bases). This CDR3 has 14 residues. Trimming took 3 bases from V and 6 from J, leaving 14 bases between them. Germline-derived CDR1 and CDR2 are LGHDT and YNNKEL (reference sequence).

This clonotype has at least ten counts. No conserved phenylalanine or tryptophan is present at the end of the CDR3, so a read error is the likely explanation. The chain carries TRBV20-1 and TRBJ2-7; unclear D gene. The CDR3 is 13 residues long. The germline gives CDR1 DFQATT, CDR2 SNEGSKA (reference sequence). The V end was cut by 0 bases, the J end by 6 bases, with 12 bases between. The CDR3 DNA follows: TGCAGTGCTAGAGATGCTAGGGTTACCGAGCAGTACCTC. It is translated as CSARDARVTEQYL.

V and J are TRBV6-2 or TRBV6-3 and TRBJ1-3; no definite D call. V was trimmed by 8 bases and J by 0 bases, leaving 11 bases between them. CDR1 and CDR2 (germline): MNHEY, SVGEGT. This CDR3 is built from 14 residues. The CDR3 spells CASLPRDSGNTIYF. CDR3 coding DNA: TGTGCCAGCCTTCCCAGAGACTCTGGAAACACCATATATTTT.

The sample holds many counts of this clonotype. This chain joins TRBV15 and TRBJ1-2; the D is unclear. Germline CDR1 and CDR2: LNHNV and YYDKDF (reference sequence). Deletions cut 3 bases from V and 2 bases from J, with 13 bases between. The CDR3 loop spans 15 amino acids. Here the CDR3 reads CATSSPNMANYGYTF. CDR3 DNA sequence: TGTGCCACCAGCAGTCCAAACATGGCAAACTATGGCTACACCTTC.

At least ten counts were recorded for this clonotype. The CDR3 region is CASSTQGLVNQPQHF. CDR3 coding DNA: TGTGCCAGCAGTACCCAGGGGCTAGTCAATCAGCCCCAGCATTTT. V and J are TRBV28 and TRBJ1-5, with a possible D match to TRBD1 (6 bases). Between the trimmed V and J ends, which lost 5 bases and 3 bases, there was a span of 14 bases. The germline V gene has CDR1 MDHEN and CDR2 SYDVKM. The CDR3 covers 15 residues.

The J gene is TRBJ1-1, the V gene TRBV7-9; possibly TRBD1 for D (6 bases). V dropped 5 bases and J dropped 1 base, with 11 bases sitting between them. Germline V CDR1 and CDR2: SEHNR, FQNEAQ (reference sequence). The CDR3 is 14 residues long. CDR3 loop: CASSNLRGNTEAFF. Here the CDR3 DNA reads TGTGCCAGCAGCAACCTCAGGGGGAACACTGAAGCTTTCTTT.

Ten or more counts support this clonotype. The V and J genes are TRBV12-3 or TRBV12-4 and TRBJ1-6, with D unclear. V lost 3 bases, J lost 7 bases, and 10 bases lay in between. CDR3 length: 14 amino acids. The DNA of the CDR3 is TGTGCCAGCAGTTTCGAATGGACCAATTCACCCCTCCACTTT. This encodes CASSFEWTNSPLHF.

Ten or more counts support this clonotype. The V call is TRBV28, the J call TRBJ1-1; no reliable D call. Trimming shortened V by 3 bases and J by 5 bases, and 10 bases separated the two germline ends. CDR3 length: 13 amino acids. Germline V lookup: CDR1 MDHEN, CDR2 SYDVKM. CDR3 residues: CASSLREQTEAFF. DNA for the CDR3: TGTGCCAGCAGTTTGCGAGAACAGACTGAAGCTTTCTTT.

The chain couples TRBV4-2 to TRBJ2-7, with D unclear. The ends were cut back, 0 bases at V and 2 bases at J, with 11 bases in the middle. Germline-derived CDR1 and CDR2 are LGHNA and YNFKEQ. The CDR3 is 15 residues long. The CDR3 DNA is TGTGCCAGCAGCCAAGACCACCGCAGAGCCTACGAGCAGTACTTC. Translated, it gives CASSQDHRRAYEQYF.

This clonotype was counted at least ten times. The chain links TRBV10-3 to TRBJ2-7, with D perhaps matching TRBD1 (6 bases). V shed 6 bases and J shed 6 bases, with 12 bases lying between them. The CDR3 is 12 residues long. Per germline, CDR1 ENHRY and CDR2 SYGVKD. DNA for the CDR3: TGTGCCATCAGAGGCCTACAGGGCGAGCAGTACTTC. Its protein product is CAIRGLQGEQYF.

This clonotype was seen at least ten times. The chain couples TRBV28 to TRBJ1-5; D not certain. V was cut by 3 bases and J by 5 bases, with 11 bases left in between. This CDR3 comprises 14 residues. Per the germline V gene, CDR1 is MDHEN and CDR2 is SYDVKM. The DNA of the CDR3 is TGTGCCAGCAGTTTGCCCGGGTCCCATCAGCCCCAGCATTTT. Translation: CASSLPGSHQPQHF.